The 29 T cell receptor beta chains below come from one sample, sequenced in a study of blood T cell repertoires in COVID-19. Assay used: immunoSEQ multiplex PCR; TCRdb lists only in-frame clones, some missing. The data hold more than 350,000 clones, with approximately 92% observed a single time. Sequencing used PBMCs or T cells enriched from blood (not recorded which). All receptors derive from a man younger than 35 who had recovered from COVID-19.

The count of this clone is one. Additional DNA sequences in this sample encode the identical CDR3. The CDR3 spells CASSRGYEQYF. The CDR3 coding sequence is TGTGCCAGCAGCCGGGGCTACGAGCAGTACTTC. The chain recombines TRBV28 with TRBJ2-7; a possible D gene is TRBD2 (5 bases). V was shortened by 6 bases and J by 3 bases, with 6 bases between the two germline ends. The CDR3 is made up of 11 amino acids. Germline V gene sequence: CDR1 MDHEN, CDR2 SYDVKM.

V gene TRBV2 combines with J gene TRBJ1-2; 7 bases are a match to TRBD1. Germline V gene sequence: CDR1 SNHLY, CDR2 FYNNEI. The CDR3 covers 15 residues. V lost 3 bases to trimming and J lost 7 bases; unmatched junction nucleotides: 11. In nucleotides, the CDR3 is TGTGCCAGCAGTGACGTTCGGACAGGTCTTCTTGGCTACACCTTC. Encoded protein: CASSDVRTGLLGYTF.

V usage is TRBV5-1 and J usage is TRBJ2-1; 11 nucleotides line up with TRBD2. V dropped 4 bases and J dropped 4; count of bases not matched to a gene: 10. The CDR3 has 17 amino acids. Germline V gene sequence: CDR1 SGHRS, CDR2 YFSETQ. The CDR3 DNA reads TGCGCCAGCAGCCGCGACGCCCTAGCGGGGGGTTACAATGAGCAGTTCTTC. This encodes CASSRDALAGGYNEQFF.

CDR3 amino acids: CASSTSAYEQYF. Here the CDR3 DNA reads TGTGCCAGCAGTACTAGTGCCTACGAGCAGTACTTC. The chain carries TRBV28 and TRBJ2-7; possible D gene TRBD2, 5 bases. With 5 bases removed from V and 2 bases from J, the gap between germline ends came to 7 bases. Germline values: CDR1 MDHEN, CDR2 SYDVKM. The CDR3 runs 12 residues.

The chain joins TRBV7-2 to TRBJ1-2, with TRBD1 as a possible D gene (6 bases). V was pared by 4 bases and J by 0 bases, with 18 bases between. The CDR3 loop spans 17 amino acids. Germline CDR1 SGHTA, CDR2 FQGNSA. The CDR3 protein is CASSSPRQDPANYGYTF. In DNA form, the CDR3 reads TGTGCCAGCAGCTCACCTCGACAGGACCCAGCTAACTATGGCTACACCTTC.

The chain recombines TRBV28 with TRBJ1-1; TRBD1 might be the D (6 bases). The V and J ends lost 3 bases and 0 bases respectively, with 17 bases between them. The CDR3 is made up of 17 amino acids. Germline assignment: CDR1 MDHEN and CDR2 SYDVKM. The CDR3 DNA is TGTGCCAGCAGTTTGGGGGGGCGAGGAGGGGTGAACACTGAAGCTTTCTTT. Translating gives CASSLGGRGGVNTEAFF. The complete variable domain, with remaining parts taken from reference TRBV28 and TRBJ1-1, reads DVKVTQSSRYLVKRTGEKVFLECVQDMDHENMFWYRQDPGLGLRLIYFSYDVKMKEKGDIPEGYSVSREKKERFSLILESASTNQTSMYLCASSLGGRGGVNTEAFFGQGTRLTVV.

The chain employs TRBV24-1 and TRBJ1-2; D unresolved. This CDR3 has 14 amino acids. The germline gives CDR1 KGHDR, CDR2 SFDVKD. Trimming pared 4 bases from V and 2 bases from J, leaving 10 bases between. CDR3 residues: CATSDKQTNYGYTF. CDR3 nucleotide sequence: TGTGCCACCAGTGACAAACAGACAAACTATGGCTACACCTTC.

V gene TRBV7-3 combines with J gene TRBJ1-4; TRBD1 matches at 7 bases. Germline-derived CDR1 and CDR2 are SGHTA and FQGTGA. The CDR3 runs to 12 residues. V was clipped by 9 bases and J by 8 bases; unmatched bases: 6. This chain's CDR3 is CASSGTVEKLFF. CDR3 DNA: TGTGCCAGTTCTGGGACAGTAGAAAAACTGTTTTTT.

J is TRBJ1-2 and V is TRBV6-6; D possibly corresponds to TRBD1 (5 bases). Germline V lookup: CDR1 MNHNY, CDR2 SVGAGI (reference sequence). The CDR3 runs to 13 residues. V shed 4 bases and J shed 1 base, with 7 bases lying between them. This chain's CDR3 is CASSSQGNYGYTF. CDR3 coding DNA: TGTGCCAGCAGTTCCCAGGGTAACTATGGCTACACCTTC.

This clone came up a few times. The V gene is TRBV7-3, the J gene TRBJ2-2, with TRBD1 matching over 7 bases. V was pared by 5 bases and J by 1 base, with 1 base of the junction left unmatched. This CDR3 is built from 14 residues. Germline assignment: CDR1 SGHTA and CDR2 FQGTGA. The CDR3 sequence: CASSRDRNTGELFF. The CDR3 DNA follows: TGTGCCAGCAGCCGGGACAGGAACACCGGGGAGCTGTTTTTT.

The chain recombines TRBV6-5 with TRBJ1-2; a weak D match, TRBD1 (5 bases). The CDR3 runs to 16 residues. The V end was cut by 2 bases, the J end by 3 bases, with 16 bases between. Germline V gives CDR1 MNHEY, CDR2 SVGAGI. The CDR3 reads CASSYGSARGDYGYTF. The CDR3 DNA reads as TGTGCCAGCAGTTACGGGTCAGCCCGGGGGGACTATGGCTACACCTTC.

This clone was counted between two and nine times. The sample holds other DNA sequences that translate to the same CDR3. The CDR3 reads CASSEELNTEAFF. Written as DNA, the CDR3 is TGTGCCAGCAGTGAAGAGCTAAACACTGAAGCTTTCTTT. This chain joins TRBV2 and TRBJ1-1; D is unresolved. V dropped 1 base and J dropped 2 bases, with 5 bases sitting between them. The CDR3 is 13 amino acids. Germline CDR1 is SNHLY and CDR2 is FYNNEI.

This chain connects TRBV11-2 to TRBJ1-1, with no clear D. Germline CDR1 reads SGHAT; CDR2 reads FQNNGV. CDR3 length equals 13 residues. With 2 bases removed from V and 1 base from J, the gap between germline ends came to 5 bases. CDR3 in amino acids: CASSLTGNTEAFF. The CDR3 nucleotides read TGTGCCAGCAGCTTAACGGGGAACACTGAAGCTTTCTTT.

This clone was seen once. The V and J genes are TRBV6-1 and TRBJ2-1; no clear D gene. Germline V CDR1 and CDR2: MNHNS, SASEGT. This CDR3 spans 12 amino acids. Between the trimmed V and J ends, which lost 1 base and 8 bases, there was a span of 6 bases. The chain's CDR3 is CASSEVLHEQFF. CDR3 nucleotide sequence: TGTGCCAGCAGTGAAGTTCTCCATGAGCAGTTCTTC.

This chain's CDR3 is CASSPPPGGTEAFF. For the CDR3, the DNA is TGTGCCAGCTCACCACCCCCGGGTGGCACTGAAGCTTTCTTT. The V and J genes are TRBV18 and TRBJ1-1; D unclear. The CDR3 is made up of 14 amino acids. Per the germline V gene, CDR1 is KGHSH and CDR2 is LQKENI. V dropped 0 bases and J dropped 4 bases, with 9 bases sitting between them.

The chain employs TRBV15 and TRBJ1-6; D is undetermined. V was shortened by 0 bases and J by 9 bases, with 12 bases between the two germline ends. Germline V lookup: CDR1 LNHNV, CDR2 YYDKDF (reference sequence). CDR3 length equals 15 residues. The CDR3 reads CATSREGPFGSPLHF. The CDR3 DNA reads as TGTGCCACCAGCAGAGAGGGCCCCTTCGGTTCACCCCTCCACTTT.

The chain joins TRBV7-2 to TRBJ1-1; 12 bases align to TRBD1. Germline CDR1 reads SGHTA; CDR2 reads FQGNSA. V lost 10 bases and J lost 0; bases outside the gene matches: 12. This CDR3 is built from 17 residues. The CDR3 region has the DNA TGTGCCACCTACACGGGACAGGGGGCTATTGTGAACACTGAAGCTTTCTTT. This encodes CATYTGQGAIVNTEAFF.

The gene calls are TRBV5-8 and TRBJ2-2, with TRBD2 matching 9 bases. Germline loops: CDR1 SGHTS, CDR2 YDEGEE. Trimming removed 1 base from V and 7 bases from J; junction bases left unmatched: 8. The CDR3 is 16 residues long. DNA for the CDR3: TGTGCCAGCAGCTTGATGCGGGGGGGCTTCTTCGGGGAGCTGTTTTTT. It yields the protein CASSLMRGGFFGELFF. Based on the CDR3 plus reference TRBV5-8 and TRBJ2-2, the full variable domain is EAGVTQSPTHLIKTRGQQATLRCSPISGHTSVYWYQQALGLGLQFLLWYDEGEERNRGNFPPRFSGRQFPNYSSELNVNALELEDSALYLCASSLMRGGFFGELFFGEGSRLTVL.

This clone came up once. The CDR3 sequence is CASSEMLAGIEQFF. The CDR3 DNA sequence: TGTGCCAGCAGTGAAATGCTAGCGGGGATTGAGCAGTTCTTC. The chain has TRBV2 and TRBJ2-1; 9 nucleotides match TRBD2. The CDR3 has 14 residues. The V gene's germline CDR1 is SNHLY and CDR2 FYNNEI. Unmatched junction bases numbered 5, after V lost 2 bases and J lost 9 bases.

Remarks on this clone: The sample has other DNA sequences that encode this CDR3 too. The chain uses TRBV9 and TRBJ1-4, with TRBD1 matching 9 bases. V was clipped by 2 bases and J by 5 bases; unmatched bases: 4. The germline V gene encodes CDR1 SGDLS and CDR2 YYNGEE. The CDR3 is 15 amino acids. CDR3 nucleotide sequence: TGTGCCAGCAGCGTTGACGGGACAGGGAATGAAAAACTGTTTTTT. Amino acids: CASSVDGTGNEKLFF.

The rearrangement uses TRBV4-3 and TRBJ2-3; TRBD2 might be the D (6 bases). In germline, CDR1 is LGHNA, CDR2 YSLEER. The CDR3 has 15 residues. The V end was cut by 3 bases, the J end by 2 bases, with 12 bases between. The CDR3 DNA reads TGCGCCAGCAGCCAGGGAGGCACCCACACAGATACGCAGTATTTT. The encoded protein is CASSQGGTHTDTQYF.

This chain joins TRBV30 and TRBJ2-5, with 7 bases fitting TRBD2. This CDR3 region has 14 residues. J lost 2 bases, V lost 0 bases, and 3 bases had no gene match. Looked up from germline, CDR1 is GTSNPN and CDR2 is SVGIG (reference sequence). The CDR3 DNA sequence: TGTGCCTGGAGTGTTGGGACTATTCAAGAGACCCAGTACTTC. Translated: CAWSVGTIQETQYF. The full variable domain, completed using reference TRBV30 and TRBJ2-5, is SQTIHQWPATLVQPVGSPLSLECTVEGTSNPNLYWYRQAAGRGLQLLFYSVGIGQISSEVPQNLSASRPQDRQFILSSKKLLLSDSGFYLCAWSVGTIQETQYFGPGTRLLVL.

The V and J genes are TRBV3-1 (or the pseudogene TRBV3-2) and TRBJ2-7; D may be TRBD2 (6 bases). The CDR3 is made up of 14 amino acids. The V end was cut by 1 base, the J end by 5 bases, with 12 bases between. The germline CDR1 and CDR2 sequences are LGHDT and YNNKEL (reference sequence). The DNA for the CDR3 is TGTGCCAGCAGCCAAGCCCCCGGGGGTGACGAGCAGTACTTC. Translation: CASSQAPGGDEQYF.

CDR3 in amino acids: CASSQEEGVEKLFF. For the CDR3, the DNA is TGTGCCAGCAGCCAAGAGGAGGGCGTTGAAAAACTGTTTTTT. The genes are TRBV14 and TRBJ1-4, with unresolved D. Looked up from germline, CDR1 is SGHDN and CDR2 is FVKESK. The CDR3 totals 14 residues. The germline V and J ends were trimmed by 0 bases and 7 bases, with 9 bases remaining between them.

The V and J genes are TRBV28 and TRBJ2-6, with 7 bases lining up with TRBD1. Germline V CDR1 and CDR2: MDHEN, SYDVKM. The CDR3 covers 16 residues. Germline trimming cut 5 bases from V and 2 bases from J; bases unmatched to any gene: 6. CDR3 residues: CASSILTGAGANVLTF. In DNA, the CDR3 is TGTGCCAGCAGTATCCTAACAGGGGCTGGGGCCAACGTCCTGACTTTC.

This clone appeared a few times. The CDR3 DNA reads TGTGCCAGCAGCCAAGGAAATAGGGAGGACACTGAAGCTTTCTTT. Its protein is CASSQGNREDTEAFF. The chain is built from TRBV3-1 (or the pseudogene TRBV3-2) and TRBJ1-1; the D is unclear. V lost 1 base and J lost 3, with 12 bases in between. The CDR3 runs 15 residues. CDR1 is LGHDT and CDR2 is YNNKEL in the germline V gene (reference sequence).

This clone was observed once. For the CDR3, the DNA is TGCGCCAGCAGCGACTTCAGGGCAGGTGGAAACACCATATATTTT. As protein: CASSDFRAGGNTIYF. The rearrangement uses TRBV5-1 and TRBJ1-3; perhaps TRBD1 as D (5 bases). Per the germline V gene, CDR1 is SGHRS and CDR2 is YFSETQ. The V gene lost 4 bases and the J gene lost 3 bases, with 14 bases spanning the gap. This CDR3 is built from 15 residues.

The chain's CDR3 is CASSLSAGYNYGYTF. The CDR3 DNA reads TGTGCCAGCAGTTTATCGGCAGGATATAACTATGGCTACACCTTC. This chain connects TRBV27 to TRBJ1-2; D not resolved. V dropped 0 bases and J dropped 1 base, with 9 bases sitting between them. The germline gives CDR1 MNHEY, CDR2 SMNVEV (reference sequence). This CDR3 contains 15 residues.

This chain uses TRBV27 with TRBJ2-1; D unresolved. The ends were cut back, 2 bases at V and 4 bases at J, with 9 bases in the middle. The germline V gene has CDR1 MNHEY and CDR2 SMNVEV (reference sequence). This CDR3 is 14 amino acids long. The CDR3 sequence: CASSLGGTYNEQFF. The CDR3 region has the DNA TGTGCCAGCAGTTTAGGCGGTACTTACAATGAGCAGTTCTTC.